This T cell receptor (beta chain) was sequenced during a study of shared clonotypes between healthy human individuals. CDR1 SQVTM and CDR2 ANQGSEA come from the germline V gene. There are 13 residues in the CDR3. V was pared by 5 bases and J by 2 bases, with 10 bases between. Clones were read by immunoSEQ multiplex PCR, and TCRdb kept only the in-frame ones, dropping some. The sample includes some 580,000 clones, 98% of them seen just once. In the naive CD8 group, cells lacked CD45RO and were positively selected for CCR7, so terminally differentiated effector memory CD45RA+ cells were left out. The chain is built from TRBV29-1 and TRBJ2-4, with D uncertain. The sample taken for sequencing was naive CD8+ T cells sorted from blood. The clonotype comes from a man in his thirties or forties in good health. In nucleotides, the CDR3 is TGCAGCGTTCTTAGCCCCACCAAAAACATTCAGTACTTC. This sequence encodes CSVLSPTKNIQYF.